This is a list of T cell receptor beta chains from one sample in a study of T cell repertoires in ileal Crohn's disease. Measured with immunoSEQ multiplex PCR; TCRdb has only the in-frame clones, and not every one. In the table there are roughly 8,500 clones, roughly 85% of which are singletons. Source material: ileal tissue. The source of these receptors is an adult with Crohn's disease. Each CDR3 is given with its conserved first and last residue. The D gene is left open where the match is weak. Clone size appears in some rows only: once, few, many, or a class for an expanded clone.

>TRBD1|TRBV18|TRBJ1-2|NA
CASSPTGTDSPNGYTF
TGTGCCAGCTCACCGACAGGGACGGACTCCCCAAATGGCTACACCTTC
>TRBD2|TRBV2|TRBJ2-2|few
CASRKGLAGRNTGELFF
TGTGCCAGCAGAAAGGGACTAGCGGGGAGAAACACCGGGGAGCTGTTTTTT
>NA|TRBV5-5|TRBJ2-7|NA
CASSLFLRLDLTGSPYEQYF
TGTGCCAGCAGCTTGTTTCTTCGCCTAGACCTTACAGGTTCCCCCTACGAGCAGTACTTC
>TRBD2|TRBV5-6|TRBJ2-5|NA
CASSLRFSGRFPSETQYF
TGTGCCAGCAGCTTACGATTTAGCGGGAGATTCCCAAGTGAGACCCAGTACTTC
>NA|TRBV5-6|TRBJ2-1|few
CASSLVPAAYNEQFF
TGTGCCAGCAGCTTGGTGCCAGCGGCCTACAATGAGCAGTTCTTC
>TRBD1|TRBV29-1|TRBJ1-2|NA
CSVPGQGLNYGYTF
TGCAGCGTTCCCGGACAGGGACTTAACTATGGCTACACCTTC
>TRBD1|TRBV5-8|TRBJ1-1|NA
CASRSDRHEAFF
TGTGCCAGCAGATCGGACAGGCATGAAGCTTTCTTT
>TRBD2|TRBV2|TRBJ2-7|NA
CASSVAGAYEQYF
TGTGCCAGCAGTGTAGCGGGAGCTTACGAGCAGTACTTC
>TRBD1|TRBV6-6|TRBJ1-1|NA
CASSDRGGLMEAFF
TGTGCCAGCAGCGACAGGGGGGGGCTAATGGAAGCTTTCTTT
>NA|TRBV6-1|TRBJ2-7|NA
CASSLAGTSYEQYF
TGTGCCAGCAGCCTTGCCGGGACTTCCTACGAGCAGTACTTC
>NA|TRBV6-5|TRBJ1-5|NA
CASSPRGDSNQPQHF
TGTGCCAGCAGCCCACGGGGGGATAGCAATCAGCCCCAGCATTTT
>NA|TRBV5-1|TRBJ2-1|NA
CASSLVRQVNNEQFF
TGCGCCAGCAGCTTGGTGCGACAGGTAAACAATGAGCAGTTCTTC
>NA|TRBV7-2|TRBJ1-2|NA
CASSNRVGANYGYTF
TGTGCCAGCAGCAACCGGGTTGGTGCTAACTATGGCTACACCTTC
>TRBD2|TRBV7-3|TRBJ2-3|once
CASSPTGLAGEGDTQYF
TGTGCCAGCAGCCCCACGGGACTAGCGGGAGAAGGAGATACGCAGTATTTT
>NA|TRBV19|TRBJ1-1|NA
CASSISIGRNTEAFF
TGTGCCAGTAGTATTTCGATAGGGAGGAACACTGAAGCTTTCTTT